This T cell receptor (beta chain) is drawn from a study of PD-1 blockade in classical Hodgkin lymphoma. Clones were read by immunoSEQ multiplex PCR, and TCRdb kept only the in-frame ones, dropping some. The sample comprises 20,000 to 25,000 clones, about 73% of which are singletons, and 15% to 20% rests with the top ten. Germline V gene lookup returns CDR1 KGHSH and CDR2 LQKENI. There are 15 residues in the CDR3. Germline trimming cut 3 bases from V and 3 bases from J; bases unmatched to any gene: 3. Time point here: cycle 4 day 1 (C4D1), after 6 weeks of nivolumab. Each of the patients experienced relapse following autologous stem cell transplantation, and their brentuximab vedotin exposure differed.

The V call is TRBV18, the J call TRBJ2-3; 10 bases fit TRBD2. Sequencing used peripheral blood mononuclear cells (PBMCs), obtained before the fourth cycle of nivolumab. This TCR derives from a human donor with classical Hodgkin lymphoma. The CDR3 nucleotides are TGTGCCAGCTCACCCGAGGGACTAGCGACAGATACGCAGTATTTT. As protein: CASSPEGLATDTQYF.